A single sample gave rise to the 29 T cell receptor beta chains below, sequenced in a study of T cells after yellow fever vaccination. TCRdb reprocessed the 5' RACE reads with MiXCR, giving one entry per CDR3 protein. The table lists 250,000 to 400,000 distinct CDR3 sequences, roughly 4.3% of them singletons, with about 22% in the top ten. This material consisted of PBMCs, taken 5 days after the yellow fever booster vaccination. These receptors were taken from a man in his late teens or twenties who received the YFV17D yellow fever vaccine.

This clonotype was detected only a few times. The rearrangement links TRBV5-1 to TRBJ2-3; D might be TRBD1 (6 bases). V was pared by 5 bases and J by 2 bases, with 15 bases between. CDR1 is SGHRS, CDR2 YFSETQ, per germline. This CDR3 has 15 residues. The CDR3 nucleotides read TGCGCCAGCAGGAACGGGACAAATCCCACAGATACGCAGTATTTT. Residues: CASRNGTNPTDTQYF.

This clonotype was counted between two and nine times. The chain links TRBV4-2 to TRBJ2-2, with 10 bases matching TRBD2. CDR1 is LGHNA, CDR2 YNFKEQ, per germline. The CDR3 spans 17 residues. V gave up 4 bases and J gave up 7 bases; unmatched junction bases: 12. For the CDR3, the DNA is TGTGCCAGCAGCCCCTTCGGGGCTAGCGGGGGTTTCGGGGAGCTGTTTTTT. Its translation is CASSPFGASGGFGELFF.

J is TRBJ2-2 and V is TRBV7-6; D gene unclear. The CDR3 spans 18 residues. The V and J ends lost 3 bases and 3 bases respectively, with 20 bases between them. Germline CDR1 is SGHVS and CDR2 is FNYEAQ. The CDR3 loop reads CASSFVTGQSADTGELFF. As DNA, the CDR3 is TGTGCCAGCAGCTTTGTTACCGGCCAATCGGCGGACACCGGGGAGCTGTTTTTT.

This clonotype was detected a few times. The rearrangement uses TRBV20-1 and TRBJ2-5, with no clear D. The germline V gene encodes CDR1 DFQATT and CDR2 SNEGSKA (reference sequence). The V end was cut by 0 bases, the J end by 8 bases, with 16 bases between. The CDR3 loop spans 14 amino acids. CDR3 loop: CSARDLLPFATQYF. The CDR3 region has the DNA TGCAGTGCTAGAGATCTCCTCCCGTTCGCCACCCAGTACTTC.

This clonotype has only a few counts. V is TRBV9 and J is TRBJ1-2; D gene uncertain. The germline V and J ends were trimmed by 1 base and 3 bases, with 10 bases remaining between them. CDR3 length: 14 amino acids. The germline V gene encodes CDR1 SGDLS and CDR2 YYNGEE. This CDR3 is CASSVIGGYYGYTF. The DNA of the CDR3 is TGTGCCAGCAGCGTAATAGGCGGCTACTATGGCTACACCTTC.

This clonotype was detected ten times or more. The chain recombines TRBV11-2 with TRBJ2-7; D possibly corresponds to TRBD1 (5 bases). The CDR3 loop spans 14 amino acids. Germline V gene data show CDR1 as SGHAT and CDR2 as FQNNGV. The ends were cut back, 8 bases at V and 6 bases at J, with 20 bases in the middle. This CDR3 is CASQTSVGQGEQYV. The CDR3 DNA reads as TGTGCCAGCCAAACCTCCGTGGGTCAGGGCGAGCAGTACGTC.

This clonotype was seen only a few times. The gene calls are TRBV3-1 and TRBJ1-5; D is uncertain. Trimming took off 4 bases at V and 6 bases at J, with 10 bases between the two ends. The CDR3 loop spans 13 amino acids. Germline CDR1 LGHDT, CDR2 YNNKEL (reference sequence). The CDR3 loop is CASSPEGGQPQHF. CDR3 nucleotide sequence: TGTGCCAGCAGCCCCGAGGGAGGTCAGCCCCAGCATTTT.

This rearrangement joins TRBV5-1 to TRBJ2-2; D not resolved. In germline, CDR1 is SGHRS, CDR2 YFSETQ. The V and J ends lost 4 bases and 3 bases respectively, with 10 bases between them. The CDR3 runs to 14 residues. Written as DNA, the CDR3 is TGCGCCAGCAGCGGTACAGATTACACCGGGGAGCTGTTTTTT. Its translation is CASSGTDYTGELFF.

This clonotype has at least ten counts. The CDR3 bases are TGTGCCAGCAGACTTAATCCGGGACAGGGTTACAATCAGCCCCAGCATTTT. As protein: CASRLNPGQGYNQPQHF. This chain uses TRBV12-3 or TRBV12-4 with TRBJ1-5, with 9 bases matching TRBD1. The CDR3 spans 17 residues. Trimming took 6 bases from V and 3 from J; bases not matched to a gene: 12.

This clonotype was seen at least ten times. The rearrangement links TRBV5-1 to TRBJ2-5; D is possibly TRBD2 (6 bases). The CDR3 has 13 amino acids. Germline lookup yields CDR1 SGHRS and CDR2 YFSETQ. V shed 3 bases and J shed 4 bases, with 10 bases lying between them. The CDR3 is CASSWRGGETQYF. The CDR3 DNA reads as TGCGCCAGCAGCTGGAGGGGTGGAGAGACCCAGTACTTC.

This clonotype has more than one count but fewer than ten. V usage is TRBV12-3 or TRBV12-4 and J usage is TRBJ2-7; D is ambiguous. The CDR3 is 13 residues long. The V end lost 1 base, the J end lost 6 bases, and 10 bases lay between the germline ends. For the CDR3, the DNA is TGTGCCAGCAGTTTAGGGAGCCGGACCGAGCAGTACGTC. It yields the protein CASSLGSRTEQYV.

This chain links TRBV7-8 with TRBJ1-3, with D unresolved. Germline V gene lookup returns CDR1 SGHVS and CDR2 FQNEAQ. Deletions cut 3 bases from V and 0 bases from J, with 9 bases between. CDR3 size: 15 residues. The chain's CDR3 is CASSLDEYSGNTIYF. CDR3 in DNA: TGTGCCAGCAGCTTGGACGAATACTCTGGAAACACCATATATTTT.

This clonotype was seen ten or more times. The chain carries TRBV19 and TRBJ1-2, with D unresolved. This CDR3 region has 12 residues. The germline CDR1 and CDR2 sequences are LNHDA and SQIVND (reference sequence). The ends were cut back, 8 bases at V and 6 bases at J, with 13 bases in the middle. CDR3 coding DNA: TGTGCCAGTGAGACCTGGGTGAATGGCTACACCTTC. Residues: CASETWVNGYTF.

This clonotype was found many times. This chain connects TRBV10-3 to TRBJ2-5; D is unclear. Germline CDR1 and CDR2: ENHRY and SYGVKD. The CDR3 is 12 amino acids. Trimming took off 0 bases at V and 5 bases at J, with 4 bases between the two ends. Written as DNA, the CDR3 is TGTGCCATCAGTGAGTCCCGGGAGACCCAGTACTTC. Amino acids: CAISESRETQYF.

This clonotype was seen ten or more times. The CDR3: CASSQALLITTQYF. CDR3 coding DNA: TGCGCCAGCAGCCAAGCGCTCCTTATAACCACGCAGTATTTT. The rearrangement uses TRBV4-1 and TRBJ2-3; D ambiguous. The germline gives CDR1 MGHRA, CDR2 YSYEKL. The CDR3 sequence is 14 residues long. Trimming took 1 base from V and 9 from J, leaving 14 bases between them.

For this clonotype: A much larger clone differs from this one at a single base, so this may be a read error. The CDR3 bases are TGTGCCAGCAGTGGGAGTCCTACTGAAAAACTGTTTTTT. This sequence encodes CASSGSPTEKLFF. The J gene is TRBJ1-4, the V gene TRBV25-1; D ambiguous. Deletions cut 4 bases from V and 7 bases from J, with 10 bases between. The CDR3 contains 13 residues. Germline V lookup: CDR1 MGHDK, CDR2 SYGVNS. The full variable domain, completed using reference TRBV25-1 and TRBJ1-4, is EADIYQTPRYLVIGTGKKITLECSQTMGHDKMYWYQQDPGMELHLIHYSYGVNSTEKGDLSSESTVSRIRTEHFPLTLESARPSHTSQYLCASSGSPTEKLFFGSGTQLSVL.

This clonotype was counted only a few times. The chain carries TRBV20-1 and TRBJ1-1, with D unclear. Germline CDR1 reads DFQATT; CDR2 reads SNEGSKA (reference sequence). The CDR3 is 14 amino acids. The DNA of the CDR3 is TGCAGCGGGCTCGACGTCATCATGAACACTGAAGCTTTCTTT. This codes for CSGLDVIMNTEAFF.

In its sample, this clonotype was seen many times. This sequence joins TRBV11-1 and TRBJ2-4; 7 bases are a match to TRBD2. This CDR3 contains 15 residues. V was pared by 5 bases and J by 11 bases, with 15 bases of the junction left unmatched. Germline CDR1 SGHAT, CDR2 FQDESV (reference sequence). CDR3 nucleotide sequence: TGTGCCAGCAGCCCTTTAGAAAACGGGGGGACTGTTCAGTACTTC. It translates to CASSPLENGGTVQYF. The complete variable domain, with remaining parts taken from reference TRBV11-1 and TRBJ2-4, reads EAEVAQSPRYKITEKSQAVAFWCDPISGHATLYWYRQILGQGPELLVQFQDESVVDDSQLPKDRFSAERLKGVDSTLKIQPAELGDSAMYLCASSPLENGGTVQYFGAGTRLSVL.

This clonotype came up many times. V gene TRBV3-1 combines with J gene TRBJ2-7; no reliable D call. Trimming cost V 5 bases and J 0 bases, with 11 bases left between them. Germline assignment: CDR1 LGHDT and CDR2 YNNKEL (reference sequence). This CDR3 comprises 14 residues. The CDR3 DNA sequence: TGTGCCAGCAGCTCCACTTGGGACTCCTACGAGCAGTACTTC. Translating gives CASSSTWDSYEQYF.

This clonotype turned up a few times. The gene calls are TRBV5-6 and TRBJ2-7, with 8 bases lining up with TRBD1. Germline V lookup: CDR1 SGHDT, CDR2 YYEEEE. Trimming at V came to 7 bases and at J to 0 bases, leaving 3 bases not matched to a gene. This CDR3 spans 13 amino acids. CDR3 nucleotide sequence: TGTGCCAGCGGAGACAGGGGCTCCTACGAGCAGTACTTC. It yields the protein CASGDRGSYEQYF.

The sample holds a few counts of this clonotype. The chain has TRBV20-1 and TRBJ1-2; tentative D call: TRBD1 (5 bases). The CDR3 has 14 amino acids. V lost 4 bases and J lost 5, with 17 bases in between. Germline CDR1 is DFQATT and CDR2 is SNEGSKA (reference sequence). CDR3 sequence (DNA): TGCAGTGCTACCCCCTCCGACAGCAATTATGGCTACACCTTC. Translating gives CSATPSDSNYGYTF.

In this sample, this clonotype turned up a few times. The DNA of the CDR3 is TGTGCCAGCAGTTCTGACAGGGCAGTAAACTATGGCTACACCTTC. Its protein is CASSSDRAVNYGYTF. The genes are TRBV12-3 or TRBV12-4 and TRBJ1-2, with TRBD1 matching over 7 bases. The CDR3 is made up of 15 amino acids. After removal of 4 bases from V and 2 bases from J, the junction contained 7 bases not matched to a gene.

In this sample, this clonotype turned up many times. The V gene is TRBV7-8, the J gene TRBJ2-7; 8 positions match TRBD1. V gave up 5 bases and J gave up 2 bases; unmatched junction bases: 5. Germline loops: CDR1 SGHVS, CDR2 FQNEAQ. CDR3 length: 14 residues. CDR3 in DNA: TGTGCCAGCAGCGTCGGACAGGGTGCCTACGAGCAGTACTTC. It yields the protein CASSVGQGAYEQYF.

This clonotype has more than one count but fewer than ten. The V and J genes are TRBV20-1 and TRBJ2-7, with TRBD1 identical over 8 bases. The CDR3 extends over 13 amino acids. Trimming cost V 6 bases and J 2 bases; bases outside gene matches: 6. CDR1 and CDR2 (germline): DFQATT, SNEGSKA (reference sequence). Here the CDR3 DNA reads TGCAGTGCGGCCGACAGGGGTACCTACGAGCAGTACGTC. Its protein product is CSAADRGTYEQYV.

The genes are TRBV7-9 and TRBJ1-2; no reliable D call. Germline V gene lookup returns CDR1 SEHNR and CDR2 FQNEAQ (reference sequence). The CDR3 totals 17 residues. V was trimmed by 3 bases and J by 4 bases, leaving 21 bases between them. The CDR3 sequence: CASSFHIPSPQLYGYTF. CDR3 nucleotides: TGTGCCAGCAGCTTCCACATCCCTTCCCCCCAGCTCTATGGCTACACCTTC.

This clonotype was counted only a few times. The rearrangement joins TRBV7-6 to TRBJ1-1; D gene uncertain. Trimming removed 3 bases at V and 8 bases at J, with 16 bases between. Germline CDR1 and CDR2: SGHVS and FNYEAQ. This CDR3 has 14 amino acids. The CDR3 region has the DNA TGTGCCAGCAGCTTCAAAGGGCGGCTGGTCGAAGCTTTCTTT. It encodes CASSFKGRLVEAFF.

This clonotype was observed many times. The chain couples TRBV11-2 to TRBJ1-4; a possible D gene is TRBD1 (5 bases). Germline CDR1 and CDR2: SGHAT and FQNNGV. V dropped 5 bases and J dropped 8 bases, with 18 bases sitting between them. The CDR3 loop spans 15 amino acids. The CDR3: CASSLLGTWEEKLFF. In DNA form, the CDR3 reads TGTGCCAGCAGCCTACTTGGGACGTGGGAGGAAAAACTGTTTTTT.

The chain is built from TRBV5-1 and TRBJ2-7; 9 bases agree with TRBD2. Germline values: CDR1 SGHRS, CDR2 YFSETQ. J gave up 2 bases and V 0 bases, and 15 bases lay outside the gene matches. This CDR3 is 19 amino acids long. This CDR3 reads CASSLESRGGLPSTYEQYF. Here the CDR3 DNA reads TGCGCCAGCAGCTTGGAGTCGCGGGGGGGCCTTCCGTCTACCTACGAGCAGTACTTC.

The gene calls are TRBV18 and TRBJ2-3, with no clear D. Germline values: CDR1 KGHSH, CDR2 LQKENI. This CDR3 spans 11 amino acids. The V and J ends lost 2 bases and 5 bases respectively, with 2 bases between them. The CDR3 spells CASSPIDTQYF. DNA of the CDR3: TGTGCCAGCTCACCAATAGATACGCAGTATTTT. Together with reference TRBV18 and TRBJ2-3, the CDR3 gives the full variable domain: NAGVMQNPRHLVRRRGQEARLRCSPMKGHSHVYWYRQLPEEGLKFMVYLQKENIIDESGMPKERFSAEFPKEGPSILRIQQVVRGDSAAYFCASSPIDTQYFGPGTRLTVL.